This T cell receptor (beta chain) derives from a study of blood T cell repertoires in COVID-19. Overall study: Sites across the United States, Italy and Spain contributed samples from acute and convalescent COVID-19.

This CDR3 is 17 amino acids long. Between the trimmed V and J ends, which lost 2 bases and 5 bases, there was a span of 19 bases. Germline lookup yields CDR1 KGHSH and CDR2 LQKENI. Using immunoSEQ multiplex PCR, the repertoire was profiled, and TCRdb retains in-frame clones only, with some absent. The sample has under 200,000 clones; about 87% are singletons. The receptor was derived from a man aged 55 to 70 with COVID-19, enrolled during active disease. V gene TRBV18 combines with J gene TRBJ2-1, with D perhaps TRBD2 (6 bases). Sequencing was performed on peripheral blood. The CDR3 sequence: CASSPGGSGQTHNEQFF. In DNA, the CDR3 is TGTGCCAGCTCACCAGGGGGTAGCGGCCAAACACACAATGAGCAGTTCTTC.